The 14 T cell receptor beta chains given below trace back to one sample, sequenced in a study of response to subunit inactivated influenza vaccine. TCRdb re-called the RT-PCR reads through MiXCR, storing one row per CDR3 protein. Of 530,000 or so distinct CDR3 sequences in the sample, 12% were seen once. Sequenced material: PBMCs from blood, taken on the day of vaccination. Receptor source: a man over 45 who received an inactivated influenza vaccine.

V usage is TRBV3-1 and J usage is TRBJ2-1; TRBD2 aligns across 8 bases. V lost 4 bases, J lost 9 bases, and 8 bases stayed unmatched. Germline values: CDR1 LGHDT, CDR2 YNNKEL (reference sequence). There are 14 residues in the CDR3. CDR3: CASSPPGLGAEQFF. In DNA, the CDR3 is TGTGCCAGCAGCCCACCGGGACTAGGCGCTGAGCAGTTCTTC.

This clonotype was seen more than once but under ten times. The chain couples TRBV20-1 to TRBJ1-5, with 9 bases matching TRBD1. The CDR3 totals 14 residues. Trimming took 1 base from V and 6 from J; bases not matched to a gene: 4. CDR1 and CDR2 (germline): DFQATT, SNEGSKA (reference sequence). CDR3 amino acids: CSARAPTGGQPQHF. CDR3 DNA: TGCAGTGCTAGAGCCCCGACAGGGGGTCAGCCCCAGCATTTT.

This clonotype was seen a few times. The J gene is TRBJ2-7, the V gene TRBV24-1, with a tentative D call TRBD2 (5 bases). CDR3 size: 13 residues. With 3 bases removed from V and 3 bases from J, the gap between germline ends came to 8 bases. The V gene's germline CDR1 is KGHDR and CDR2 SFDVKD. The CDR3 loop is CATSDPTSYEQYF. CDR3 DNA sequence: TGTGCCACCAGTGATCCAACTAGCTACGAGCAGTACTTC.

This clonotype has at least ten counts. This chain uses TRBV3-1 with TRBJ2-3, with D unresolved. Germline values: CDR1 LGHDT, CDR2 YNNKEL (reference sequence). The V end lost 1 base, the J end lost 4 bases, and 3 bases lay between the germline ends. This CDR3 has 12 amino acids. The CDR3: CASSQGSDTQYF. The CDR3 DNA follows: TGTGCCAGCAGCCAAGGCTCAGATACGCAGTATTTT.

This clonotype showed up just a few times. The CDR3 loop is CASSDASTSYNEQFF. The CDR3 nucleotides read TGTGCCAGCAGCGACGCGTCCACCTCCTACAATGAGCAGTTCTTC. This chain joins TRBV6-1 and TRBJ2-1; D is undetermined. CDR3 length: 15 amino acids. Germline assignment: CDR1 MNHNS and CDR2 SASEGT. V was trimmed by 6 bases and J by 0 bases, leaving 12 bases between them.

The V gene is TRBV14, the J gene TRBJ2-2, with D uncertain. Germline values: CDR1 SGHDN, CDR2 FVKESK. This CDR3 is 15 amino acids long. The V end lost 1 base, the J end lost 7 bases, and 13 bases lay between the germline ends. The CDR3 is CASSQGLRRHGELFF. The CDR3 region has the DNA TGTGCCAGCAGCCAAGGCTTACGTCGCCACGGGGAGCTGTTTTTT. The full variable domain, with the rest looked up from reference TRBV14 and TRBJ2-2, is EAGVTQFPSHSVIEKGQTVTLRCDPISGHDNLYWYRRVMGKEIKFLLHFVKESKQDESGMPNNRFLAERTGGTYSTLKVQPAELEDSGVYFCASSQGLRRHGELFFGEGSRLTVL.

V usage is TRBV4-2 and J usage is TRBJ2-3; D possibly corresponds to TRBD1 (5 bases). Trimming removed 0 bases from V and 3 bases from J, with 7 bases in between. The germline gives CDR1 LGHNA, CDR2 YNFKEQ. The CDR3 is made up of 14 amino acids. The CDR3 region is CASSQDQGTDTQYF. Here the CDR3 DNA reads TGTGCCAGCAGCCAAGATCAGGGAACAGATACGCAGTATTTT.

The chain uses TRBV4-3 and TRBJ2-2; 7 bases are a match to TRBD2. After removal of 4 bases from V and 3 bases from J, the junction contained 8 bases not matched to a gene. This CDR3 spans 16 amino acids. Germline V gene sequence: CDR1 LGHNA, CDR2 YSLEER. CDR3 amino acids: CASSLVGGGDTGELFF. For the CDR3, the DNA is TGCGCCAGCAGCCTTGTTGGGGGGGGTGACACCGGGGAGCTGTTTTTT.

For this clonotype: An end of the junction differs from the germline gene, which may be a read error. V usage is TRBV7-2 and J usage is TRBJ2-3; D possibly uses TRBD1 or TRBD2 (6 bases each). CDR1 and CDR2 (germline): SGHTA, FQGNSA. The CDR3 spans 17 residues. The DNA for the CDR3 is TGTGCCAGCAGTCTCAGCGATAGGGGGGCCCTCACATATACGCAGTATTTT. Translating it yields CASSLSDRGALTYTQYF.

Note on this clonotype: This sequence may be a read error, since a much larger clone differs from it by one base. The J gene is TRBJ2-1, the V gene TRBV28; D is perhaps TRBD2 (6 bases). Trimming removed 4 bases at V and 7 bases at J, with 11 bases between. This CDR3 has 13 amino acids. CDR1 is MDHEN, CDR2 SYDVKM, per germline. As DNA, the CDR3 is TGTGCCAGCAGTTCCGGGGGAAAGAATGAGCAGTTCTTC. This sequence encodes CASSSGGKNEQFF.

This clonotype was seen only a few times. This chain joins TRBV19 and TRBJ1-1, with 10 bases that match TRBD1. With 5 bases clipped from V and 0 bases from J, the junction kept 3 bases outside the gene matches. This CDR3 has 15 residues. CDR1 is LNHDA, CDR2 SQIVND, per germline (reference sequence). The chain's CDR3 is CASSLDRGLNTEAFF. CDR3 nucleotide sequence: TGTGCCAGTAGTCTTGACAGGGGGCTGAACACTGAAGCTTTCTTT.

This clonotype appeared a few times. The chain links TRBV27 to TRBJ2-7, with D perhaps TRBD2 (5 bases). CDR3 length equals 15 residues. Germline CDR1 is MNHEY and CDR2 is SMNVEV (reference sequence). The ends were cut back, 2 bases at V and 2 bases at J, with 13 bases in the middle. The CDR3 sequence is CASSLEVEGPYEQYF. CDR3 nucleotide sequence: TGTGCCAGCAGTTTAGAGGTAGAGGGCCCCTACGAGCAGTACTTC.

This clonotype was counted a few times. J is TRBJ2-2 and V is TRBV12-3 or TRBV12-4; 7 positions agree with TRBD1. The CDR3 loop spans 17 amino acids. The ends lost 6 bases at V and 1 base at J; junction bases unmatched: 11. CDR3 amino acids: CASRGANRGLNTGELFF. CDR3 nucleotide sequence: TGTGCCAGCAGGGGAGCGAACAGGGGATTGAACACCGGGGAGCTGTTTTTT.

The sample holds a few counts of this clonotype. This chain connects TRBV20-1 to TRBJ1-1; D not resolved. Trimming took 5 bases from V and 2 from J, leaving 12 bases between them. Germline V lookup: CDR1 DFQATT, CDR2 SNEGSKA (reference sequence). The CDR3 totals 13 residues. The CDR3 here is CSAPRRRNTEAFF. The CDR3 DNA sequence: TGCAGTGCTCCACGGAGGAGAAACACTGAAGCTTTCTTT.